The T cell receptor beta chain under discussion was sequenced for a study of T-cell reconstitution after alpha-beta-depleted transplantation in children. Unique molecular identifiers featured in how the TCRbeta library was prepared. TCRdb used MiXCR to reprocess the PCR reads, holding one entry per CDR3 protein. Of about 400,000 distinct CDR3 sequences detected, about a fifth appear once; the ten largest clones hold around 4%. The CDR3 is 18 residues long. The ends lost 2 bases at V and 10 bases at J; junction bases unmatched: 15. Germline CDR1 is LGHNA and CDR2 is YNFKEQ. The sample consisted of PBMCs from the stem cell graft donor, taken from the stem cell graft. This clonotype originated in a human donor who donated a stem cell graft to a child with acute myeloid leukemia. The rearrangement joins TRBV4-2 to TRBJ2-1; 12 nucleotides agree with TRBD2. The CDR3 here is CASSQPTRTSGKGGEQFF. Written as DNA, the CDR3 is TGTGCCAGCAGCCAACCGACCCGGACTAGCGGGAAGGGAGGGGAGCAGTTCTTC.